A selection of T cell receptor beta chains follows, all from one sample in a study of blood T cell repertoires in COVID-19. Method: immunoSEQ multiplex PCR; TCRdb's copy keeps in-frame clones and lacks some. The table includes 250,000 to 350,000 clones, roughly 91% detected once. Sequenced input: PBMCs or T cells enriched from blood (not recorded which). These receptors were taken from an older woman in a cohort exposed to, infected with or recovered from COVID-19 (not recorded which). The CDR3 runs from the conserved cysteine through the conserved F or W. The D gene is left open where the match is weak. Size tells how often a clone was seen (once, few, many) or the class of an expanded clone, and some rows leave it out.

V gene	clone size	D gene	J gene	CDR3 DNA	CDR3 protein
TRBV18	NA	TRBD1	TRBJ1-1	TGTGCCAGCTCACTTACCTCGGACAGGTTGACTGAAGCTTTCTTT	CASSLTSDRLTEAFF
TRBV28	NA	NA	TRBJ1-1	TGTGCCAGCAGTAAGGACAGCCTACGTTTGAACACTGAAGCTTTCTTT	CASSKDSLRLNTEAFF
TRBV19	NA	TRBD2	TRBJ2-1	TGTGCCAGTAGTAGCCGCGGTAGCGGGGGTAGCTCCTACAATGAGCAGTTCTTC	CASSSRGSGGSSYNEQFF
TRBV30	NA	NA	TRBJ1-5	TGTGCCTGGAGTGTACGCTCGGTCCTCGGAGCCCCCCAGCATTTT	CAWSVRSVLGAPQHF
TRBV7-2	NA	NA	TRBJ2-2	TGTGCCAGCAGCTTCGGTGTCGGGGAGCTGTTTTTT	CASSFGVGELFF
TRBV24-1	NA	TRBD2	TRBJ2-1	TGTGCCACCAGTTGGACTAGCGGGGTGCAGTTCTTC	CATSWTSGVQFF
TRBV5-1	NA	NA	TRBJ1-2	TGCGCCAGCAGCCTAGCCCCGGATTTAGCTAACTATGGCTACACCTTC	CASSLAPDLANYGYTF
TRBV7-2	NA	TRBD2	TRBJ2-7	TGTGCCAGCAGCTTAGCGACTAGCGGGAGGATCTACGAGCAGTACTTC	CASSLATSGRIYEQYF
TRBV5-4	NA	TRBD2	TRBJ2-1	TGTGCCAGCAGCTGGGGACTAGCGGGAAACAATGAGCAGTTCTTC	CASSWGLAGNNEQFF
TRBV4-2	once	NA	TRBJ2-4	TGTGCCAGCAGCCCCTCGTCTGGCGGAGTAGCCAAAAACATTCAGTACTTC	CASSPSSGGVAKNIQYF
TRBV7-2	NA	TRBD1	TRBJ2-1	TGTGCCAGCAGCTTAGATGGGACAGGTGAGCAGTTCTTC	CASSLDGTGEQFF
TRBV19	NA	NA	TRBJ1-2	TGTGCCAGTAGTAACCAGGGCGTGAGATGGGACTATGGCTACACCTTC	CASSNQGVRWDYGYTF
TRBV5-1	once	TRBD1	TRBJ1-2	TGCGCCAGCAGCTTGGGACAGGGCAACGATCGCTACACCTTC	CASSLGQGNDRYTF
TRBV29-1	NA	TRBD1	TRBJ2-7	TGCAGCGTTGATAGCCCGGGACAGGGAACCTACGAGCAGTACTTC	CSVDSPGQGTYEQYF
TRBV28	NA	TRBD1	TRBJ2-6	TGTGCCACAGGGACAGGGGGTATCTCTGGGGCCAACGTCCTGACTTTC	CATGTGGISGANVLTF
TRBV19	NA	TRBD1	TRBJ1-1	TGTGCCAGTAGTGGGGACAGGGGGCGAAGCACTGAAGCTTTCTTT	CASSGDRGRSTEAFF
TRBV18	NA	NA	TRBJ1-1	TGTGCCAGCTCACCTCTGCAGGGGCCCGGCATGAACACTGAAGCTTTCTTT	CASSPLQGPGMNTEAFF
TRBV2	NA	TRBD2	TRBJ2-7	TGTGCCAGCAGTGAAAGTAGACTAGCAGTACGCTACGAGCAGTACTTC	CASSESRLAVRYEQYF
TRBV24-1	NA	TRBD2	TRBJ2-1	TGTGCCACCAGTGGAGCTAGCGGGAGGGGGAATGAGCAGTTCTTC	CATSGASGRGNEQFF
TRBV28	NA	TRBD2	TRBJ2-3	TGTGCCAGCAGTAGTAGCGGGCCTAGCACAGATACGCAGTATTTT	CASSSSGPSTDTQYF
TRBV9	NA	NA	TRBJ2-7	TGTGCCAGCAGCTTGCTCAGCGCCTGCCACCGTCGGGGATACTTC	CASSLLSACHRRGYF
TRBV9	NA	TRBD2	TRBJ2-5	TGTGCCAGCAGCGAAGGACTAGCGGGAGGGCAAGAGACCCAGTACTTC	CASSEGLAGGQETQYF
TRBV10-1	once	TRBD2	TRBJ2-1	TGCGCCAGCAGCCTAGCGGGAATCTACAATGAGCAGTTCTTC	CASSLAGIYNEQFF
TRBV3-1/TRBV3-2	NA	NA	TRBJ2-7	TGTGCCAGCAGCCAAGGGTTAGAGCGGATCTACGAGCAGTACTTC	CASSQGLERIYEQYF
TRBV7-8	NA	TRBD2	TRBJ2-1	TGTGCCAGCAGCTTTAAAACTAAGGGTAGCGGGGGAGGAGACAATGAGCAGTTCTTC	CASSFKTKGSGGGDNEQFF
TRBV10-3	NA	NA	TRBJ1-1	TGTGCCATCAGTGTTGGGGGGAAGAAGAACACTGAAGCTTTCTTT	CAISVGGKKNTEAFF
TRBV28	NA	TRBD1	TRBJ1-1	TGTGCCAGCAGTTTGGCAGGGGGGAATCCGAACACTGAAGCTTTCTTT	CASSLAGGNPNTEAFF
TRBV3-1/TRBV3-2	NA	TRBD1	TRBJ2-5	TGTGCCAGCAGCCACGCCAGGGGGCTAGTGGAGACCCAGTACTTC	CASSHARGLVETQYF
TRBV19	NA	NA	TRBJ1-5	TGTGCCAGTAGTATTGGGCGGGAGGCTCAGCATTTT	CASSIGREAQHF
TRBV28	once	NA	TRBJ1-1	TGTGCCAGCACCTCCTGGAGGGGGGAGGGTGAAGCTTTCTTT	CASTSWRGEGEAFF
TRBV5-1	once	TRBD2	TRBJ2-5	TGCGCCAGCAGCAAGGGGACTAGCGGGAGGGCCGATGAGACCCAGTACTTC	CASSKGTSGRADETQYF
TRBV3-1/TRBV3-2	NA	NA	TRBJ2-1	TGTGCCAGCAGCCTGATAAGCGGAAGGGAACGATCCTACAATGAGCAGTTCTTC	CASSLISGRERSYNEQFF
TRBV18	NA	TRBD1	TRBJ1-1	TGTGCCAGCTCACCTTCCTTACAGGGGGTTAAGGCGAACACTGAAGCTTTCTTT	CASSPSLQGVKANTEAFF
TRBV7-2	NA	NA	TRBJ2-2	TGTGCCAGCAGCTTACACGGGAACACCGGGGAGCTGTTTTTT	CASSLHGNTGELFF
TRBV28	NA	NA	TRBJ1-1	TGTGCCAGCAGTTTAGCGGACATGAACACTGAAGCTTTCTTT	CASSLADMNTEAFF
TRBV9	NA	TRBD1	TRBJ1-5	TGTGCCAGCATCGACAGGGTTGAGGATCAGCCCCAGCATTTT	CASIDRVEDQPQHF
TRBV6-4	few	NA	TRBJ1-6	TGTGCCAGCAGTGAACAGGGAAATTCACCCCTCCACTTT	CASSEQGNSPLHF
TRBV4-2	few	NA	TRBJ2-7	TGTGCCAGCAGCCGCGCTAGGGTAGCGGATTACGAGCAGTACTTC	CASSRARVADYEQYF
TRBV7-2	NA	NA	TRBJ2-2	TGTGCCAGCAGCTTATGGGGTAGGGGATACACCGGGGAGCTGTTTTTT	CASSLWGRGYTGELFF
TRBV19	NA	TRBD1	TRBJ1-2	TGTGCCAGTAGTATAACAGGGGCTGGAAATGGCTACACCTTC	CASSITGAGNGYTF
TRBV4-2	NA	NA	TRBJ2-1	TGTGCCAGCAGCCAAGTCGACCGGGGATGGGACTCCTACAATGAGCAGTTCTTC	CASSQVDRGWDSYNEQFF
TRBV5-1	NA	NA	TRBJ2-2	TGCGCCAGCAGCTTAAGGGTTGGGGAGACCGGGGAGCTGTTTTTT	CASSLRVGETGELFF
TRBV7-9	NA	TRBD1	TRBJ1-2	TGTGCCAGCAGCGTCAAAACAGGGGGCTCGGATGGCTACACCTTC	CASSVKTGGSDGYTF
TRBV19	NA	NA	TRBJ1-1	TGTGCCAGTAGTATGTGGGGCGGCACTGAAGCTTTCTTT	CASSMWGGTEAFF
TRBV4-3	NA	TRBD1	TRBJ2-7	TGCGCCAGCAGCCACCGGGACAGGGGCTACGAGCAGTACTTC	CASSHRDRGYEQYF
TRBV7-2	NA	NA	TRBJ2-2	TGTGCCAGCAGCTTAGAGAGGGAAACCGGGGAGCTGTTTTTT	CASSLERETGELFF
TRBV18	NA	TRBD1	TRBJ1-2	TGTGCCAGCTCACGCGGGGACAGGTACTATGGCTACACCTTC	CASSRGDRYYGYTF
TRBV27	NA	NA	TRBJ2-3	TGTGCCAGCAGTAGCCCTAGCACAGATACGCAGTATTTT	CASSSPSTDTQYF
TRBV18	NA	TRBD1	TRBJ2-7	TGTGCCAGCTCCCAGGGACAGGACTACGAGCAGTACTTC	CASSQGQDYEQYF
TRBV5-4	NA	TRBD1	TRBJ1-2	TGTGCCAGCAGCCAAGGACAGGACGGCTACACCTTC	CASSQGQDGYTF
TRBV24-1	NA	NA	TRBJ2-6	TGTGCCACCAGTGATACAGGCTCTGGGGCCAACGTCCTGACTTTC	CATSDTGSGANVLTF
TRBV19	NA	NA	TRBJ2-2	TGTGCCAGCCACATTGGCACCGGGGAGCTGTTTTTT	CASHIGTGELFF
TRBV6-5	NA	NA	TRBJ1-2	TGTGCCAGCAGTTACCCCACCAGGGCAGAGACGGGCTACACCTTC	CASSYPTRAETGYTF